One and the same sample provided the 19 T cell receptor beta chains below, sequenced in a study of T cell responses to AZD1222 COVID-19 vaccine. Sequencing was performed with immunoSEQ multiplex PCR; in TCRdb, only in-frame clones are kept and a portion is missing. The sample holds some 70,000 clones, roughly four fifths seen once. The sample consisted of peripheral blood, taken on day 0 of AZD1222 vaccination. All receptors derive from an adult in good health.

Only a few counts were recorded for this clone. The CDR3 DNA follows: TGTGCCAGCGGTACAGGGGTTCCAAACACTGAAGCTTTCTTT. Translation gives CASGTGVPNTEAFF. This rearrangement joins TRBV2 to TRBJ1-1; TRBD1 aligns across 7 bases. After removal of 8 bases from V and 2 bases from J, the junction contained 8 bases not matched to a gene. The CDR3 contains 14 residues. Germline-derived CDR1 and CDR2 are SNHLY and FYNNEI. Supplemented by reference TRBV2 and TRBJ1-1, the full variable domain reads EPEVTQTPSHQVTQMGQEVILRCVPISNHLYFYWYRQILGQKVEFLVSFYNNEISEKSEIFDDQFSVERPDGSNFTLKIRSTKLEDSAMYFCASGTGVPNTEAFFGQGTRLTVV.

The rearrangement uses TRBV20-1 and TRBJ2-7; D is unresolved. CDR3 length: 11 amino acids. Trimming cost V 2 bases and J 3 bases, with 5 bases left between them. The V gene's germline CDR1 is DFQATT and CDR2 SNEGSKA (reference sequence). For the CDR3, the DNA is TGCAGTGCTAGATGGGACTACGAGCAGTACTTC. Protein: CSARWDYEQYF.

This clone came up a few times. The CDR3 protein is CASSGLGGGPSYGYTF. CDR3 in DNA: TGTGCCAGCAGCGGCCTGGGCGGGGGGCCCTCCTATGGCTACACCTTC. This chain connects TRBV9 to TRBJ1-2; maybe TRBD1 (6 bases). The length of the CDR3 is 16 residues. Germline V lookup: CDR1 SGDLS, CDR2 YYNGEE. V was shortened by 3 bases and J by 4 bases, with 19 bases between the two germline ends.

V and J are TRBV19 and TRBJ1-1; D unresolved. The CDR3 sequence is 15 residues long. Deletions cut 5 bases from V and 0 bases from J, with 13 bases between. Looked up from germline, CDR1 is LNHDA and CDR2 is SQIVND (reference sequence). The CDR3 spells CASSSPSGMNTEAFF. The CDR3 coding sequence is TGTGCCAGTAGTTCGCCCTCGGGGATGAACACTGAAGCTTTCTTT.

The V call is TRBV9, the J call TRBJ2-6, with D possibly matching TRBD2 (5 bases). Germline values: CDR1 SGDLS, CDR2 YYNGEE. V was trimmed by 4 bases and J by 1 base, leaving 9 bases between them. This CDR3 comprises 15 residues. The CDR3 DNA reads TGTGCCAGCAGCCCACTAGATTCTGGGGCCAACGTCCTGACTTTC. This codes for CASSPLDSGANVLTF.

This clone was seen more than once but under ten times. V is TRBV28 and J is TRBJ1-2; D is uncertain. CDR3 length: 12 residues. V was trimmed by 6 bases and J by 8 bases, leaving 13 bases between them. Looked up from germline, CDR1 is MDHEN and CDR2 is SYDVKM. DNA of the CDR3: TGTGCCAGCAGCAGACGGAGCTGGGGCTACACCTTC. This codes for CASSRRSWGYTF.

The V and J genes are TRBV3-1 (or the pseudogene TRBV3-2) and TRBJ2-7; D call uncertain. The V end was cut by 1 base, the J end by 3 bases, with 1 base between. Germline-derived CDR1 and CDR2 are LGHDT and YNNKEL (reference sequence). This CDR3 region has 11 residues. CDR3 protein: CASSQVYEQYF. In DNA, the CDR3 is TGTGCCAGCAGCCAAGTCTACGAGCAGTACTTC.

V gene TRBV9 combines with J gene TRBJ1-3; perhaps TRBD1 as D (6 bases). CDR3 length equals 15 residues. CDR1 is SGDLS and CDR2 is YYNGEE in the germline V gene. V was shortened by 1 base and J by 2 bases, with 10 bases between the two germline ends. CDR3 region: CASSVSGVTGNTIYF. For the CDR3, the DNA is TGTGCCAGCAGCGTATCAGGGGTAACTGGAAACACCATATATTTT.

The CDR3, as DNA: TGCGCCAGCAGCTTTGGAGTGGATGGAAACACCATATATTTT. The encoded protein is CASSFGVDGNTIYF. The chain links TRBV5-1 to TRBJ1-3; unclear D gene. This CDR3 has 14 amino acids. V was trimmed by 2 bases and J by 3 bases, leaving 9 bases between them. Germline CDR1 SGHRS, CDR2 YFSETQ.

There are many counts of this clone. Other DNA sequences within the sample encode an identical CDR3. The chain is built from TRBV7-9 and TRBJ1-1, with D maybe TRBD1 (5 bases). Trimming left V 5 bases short and J 3 bases short, with 10 bases between. The CDR3 extends over 13 amino acids. Germline lookup yields CDR1 SEHNR and CDR2 FQNEAQ (reference sequence). CDR3 protein: CASSPTGDTEAFF. The CDR3 region has the DNA TGTGCCAGCAGCCCGACGGGGGACACTGAAGCTTTCTTT.

This chain joins TRBV3-1 (or the pseudogene TRBV3-2) and TRBJ2-2; the match to TRBD1 covers 9 bases. CDR1 LGHDT and CDR2 YNNKEL come from the germline V gene (reference sequence). The CDR3 extends over 17 amino acids. The V gene end was trimmed by 4 bases and the J gene end by 6 bases; junction bases not matched to a gene: 12. CDR3 sequence (DNA): TGTGCCAGCAGCCTGCTCCCCGGGACAGGGACCTCCGGGGAGCTGTTTTTT. Amino acid sequence: CASSLLPGTGTSGELFF.

The J gene is TRBJ1-2, the V gene TRBV2, with TRBD1 matching 7 bases. Per the germline V gene, CDR1 is SNHLY and CDR2 is FYNNEI. CDR3 length equals 14 residues. Trimming cost V 6 bases and J 0 bases; bases outside gene matches: 4. CDR3 nucleotide sequence: TGTGCCAGCAGCCTACAGGGGACTAACTATGGCTACACCTTC. Translating gives CASSLQGTNYGYTF.

The V and J genes are TRBV28 and TRBJ1-1, with no clear D. V dropped 6 bases and J dropped 3 bases, with 14 bases sitting between them. The CDR3 contains 14 residues. The germline V gene encodes CDR1 MDHEN and CDR2 SYDVKM. The CDR3 loop is CASSPKRRDTEAFF. CDR3 DNA: TGTGCCAGCAGCCCAAAACGGAGGGACACTGAAGCTTTCTTT.

This clone was counted a few times. This chain connects TRBV5-6 to TRBJ2-7; 9 nucleotides match TRBD1. The germline CDR1 and CDR2 sequences are SGHDT and YYEEEE. V lost 7 bases to trimming and J lost 1 base; unmatched junction nucleotides: 6. This CDR3 region has 14 residues. CDR3 sequence reads: CASLRGQGSYEQYF. CDR3 coding DNA: TGTGCCAGCCTCAGGGGACAGGGATCCTACGAGCAGTACTTC. The full variable domain, its missing parts supplied by reference TRBV5-6 and TRBJ2-7, is DAGVTQSPTHLIKTRGQQVTLRCSPKSGHDTVSWYQQALGQGPQFIFQYYEEEERQRGNFPDRFSGHQFPNYSSELNVNALLLGDSALYLCASLRGQGSYEQYFGPGTRLTVT.

The chain carries TRBV24-1 and TRBJ1-5; TRBD1 matches at 9 bases. The CDR3 length is 15 residues. Germline CDR1 is KGHDR and CDR2 is SFDVKD. With V trimmed by 3 bases and J by 5 bases, 4 bases remained unmatched. The DNA for the CDR3 is TGTGCCACCAGTGATCGAGACAGGGGGGATCAGCCCCAGCATTTT. Translated, it gives CATSDRDRGDQPQHF.

This clone was observed a single time. The chain combines TRBV29-1 with TRBJ1-2; a weak D match, TRBD1 (5 bases). CDR1 and CDR2 from the germline V gene are SQVTM and ANQGSEA. The germline V and J ends were trimmed by 3 bases and 6 bases, with 14 bases remaining between them. This CDR3 has 13 residues. CDR3 nucleotide sequence: TGCAGCGTTGATGGTGGGGGAAGGAATGGCTACACCTTC. As protein: CSVDGGGRNGYTF.

This rearrangement joins TRBV4-1 to TRBJ2-1; no clear D. Germline values: CDR1 MGHRA, CDR2 YSYEKL. The CDR3 length is 15 residues. V was trimmed by 3 bases and J by 9 bases, leaving 18 bases between them. The chain's CDR3 is CASSHVPGPGGEQFF. The CDR3 DNA sequence: TGCGCCAGCAGCCATGTTCCGGGCCCCGGCGGTGAGCAGTTCTTC.

V gene TRBV2 combines with J gene TRBJ1-1, with 10 positions matching TRBD1. The CDR3 spans 14 residues. Unmatched junction bases numbered 9, after V lost 8 bases and J lost 6 bases. Germline assignment: CDR1 SNHLY and CDR2 FYNNEI. The CDR3 DNA follows: TGTGCCAGCTGGGACAGGGGAGGTTCTGCTGAAGCTTTCTTT. Translating it yields CASWDRGGSAEAFF.

The chain links TRBV11-2 to TRBJ2-1; 10 bases are a match to TRBD1. This CDR3 is 14 amino acids long. Germline lookup yields CDR1 SGHAT and CDR2 FQNNGV. After removal of 7 bases from V and 3 bases from J, the junction contained 3 bases not matched to a gene. The DNA of the CDR3 is TGTGCCAGCACCCGGACAGGGGGCTACAATGAGCAGTTCTTC. It is translated as CASTRTGGYNEQFF.